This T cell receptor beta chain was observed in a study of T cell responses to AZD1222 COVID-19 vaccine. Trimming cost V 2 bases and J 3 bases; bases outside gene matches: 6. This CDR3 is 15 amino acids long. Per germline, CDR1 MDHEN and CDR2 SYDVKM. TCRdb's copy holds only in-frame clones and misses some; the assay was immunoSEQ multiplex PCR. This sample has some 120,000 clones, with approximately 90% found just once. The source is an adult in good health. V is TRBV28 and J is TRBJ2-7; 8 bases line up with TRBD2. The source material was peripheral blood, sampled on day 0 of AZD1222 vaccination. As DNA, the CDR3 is TGTGCCAGCAGTTTAACCAGCGGGGGATTCTACGAGCAGTACTTC. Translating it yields CASSLTSGGFYEQYF.